The clone carrying this T cell receptor beta chain was observed at least ten times. What it binds is not known. This sample is part of a study of T cells in Graves' hyperthyroidism and ophthalmopathy. Study information: Upon initial diagnosis and before any treatment, peripheral blood was collected.

Amplified TCR beta CDR3 regions came from RNA transcripts. First-round RT-PCR of the TCR CDR3 relied on the HTBI primer set. One entry per CDR3 protein, called by TCRdb with MiXCR from the multiplex PCR reads. In the table there are hundreds of thousands of distinct CDR3 sequences, around 15% of which are singletons. The diagnoses drew upon clinical symptoms, serum thyroxine and TRAb, thyroid ultrasound and orbital computed tomography. The source of the PBMCs was around 10 ml of fresh peripheral blood. Whole-study results and caveats: Most expanded thyroid clonotypes above 0.001 also appeared in blood.

J gave up 2 bases and V 3 bases, and 8 bases lay outside the gene matches. The germline CDR1 and CDR2 sequences are DFQATT and SNEGSKA (reference sequence). The CDR3 consists of 15 residues. The V and J genes are TRBV20-1 and TRBJ2-7; TRBD1 matches 9 bases. This TCR was recovered from a woman under 30 with Graves' hyperthyroidism. The sample taken for sequencing was blood. CDR3 coding DNA: TGCAGTGCTAGCCCGACAGGGGGTCTCACCTACGAGCAGTACTTC. This sequence encodes CSASPTGGLTYEQYF.